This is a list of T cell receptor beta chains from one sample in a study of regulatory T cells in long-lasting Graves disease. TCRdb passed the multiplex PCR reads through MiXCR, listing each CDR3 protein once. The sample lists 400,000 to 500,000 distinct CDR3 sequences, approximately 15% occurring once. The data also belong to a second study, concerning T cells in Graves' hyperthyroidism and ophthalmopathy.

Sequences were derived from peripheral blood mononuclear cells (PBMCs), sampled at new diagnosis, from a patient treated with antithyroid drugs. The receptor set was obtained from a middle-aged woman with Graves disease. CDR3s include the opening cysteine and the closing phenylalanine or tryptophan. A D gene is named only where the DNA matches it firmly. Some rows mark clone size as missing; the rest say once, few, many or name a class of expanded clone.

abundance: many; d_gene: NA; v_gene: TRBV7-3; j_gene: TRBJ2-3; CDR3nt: TGTGCCAGCAGCCCCCGAAGCGGGAGCACAGATACGCAGTATTTT; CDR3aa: CASSPRSGSTDTQYF
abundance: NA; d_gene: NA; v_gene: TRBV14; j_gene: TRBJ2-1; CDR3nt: TGTGCCAGCAGCCAAGATTTATGGGGAGAAGGCTACAATGAGCAGTTCTTC; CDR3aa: CASSQDLWGEGYNEQFF
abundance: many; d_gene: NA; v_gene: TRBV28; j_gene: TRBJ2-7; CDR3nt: TGTGCCAGCAGTTTAATGGCAGGAACCCACGAGCAGTACTTC; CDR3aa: CASSLMAGTHEQYF
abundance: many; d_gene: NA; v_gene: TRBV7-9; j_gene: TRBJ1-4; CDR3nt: TGTGCCAGCACCCTCACTCCTGGAGGGAGAGTAAACGGGGGGCTGTTTTTT; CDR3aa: CASTLTPGGRVNGGLFF
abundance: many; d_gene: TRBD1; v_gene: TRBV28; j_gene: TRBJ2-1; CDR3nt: TGTGCCAGCAGTTCCATTCGGGACAGGGTAAATGAGCAGTTCTTC; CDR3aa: CASSSIRDRVNEQFF
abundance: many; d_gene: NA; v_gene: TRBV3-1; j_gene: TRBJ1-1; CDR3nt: TGTGCCAGCACCTGGGGGATGAACACTGAAGCTTTCTTT; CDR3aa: CASTWGMNTEAFF
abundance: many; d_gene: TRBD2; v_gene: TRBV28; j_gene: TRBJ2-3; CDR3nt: TGTGCCAGCCGCACCTCCAGCGGGGACCGCACAGATACGCAGTATTTT; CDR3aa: CASRTSSGDRTDTQYF
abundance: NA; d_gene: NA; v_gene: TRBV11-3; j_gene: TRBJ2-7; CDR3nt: TGTGCCAGCAGCTTAGTTCTTACAGGAGGAGAGCAGTACTTC; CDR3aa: CASSLVLTGGEQYF
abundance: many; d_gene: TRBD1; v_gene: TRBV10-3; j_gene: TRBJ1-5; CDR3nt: TGTGCCATCAGCCAGACAGGGGGGCGCAATCAGCCCCAGCATTTT; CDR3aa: CAISQTGGRNQPQHF
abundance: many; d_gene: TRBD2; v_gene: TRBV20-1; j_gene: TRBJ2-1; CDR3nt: TGCAGTGCTAGTCCGAGCGGGAGCTCCTACAATGAGCAGTTCTTC; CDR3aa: CSASPSGSSYNEQFF
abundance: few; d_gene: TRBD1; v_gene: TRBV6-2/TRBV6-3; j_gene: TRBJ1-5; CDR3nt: TGTGCCAGCAGCTACGTGACAGGGCATAGCAATCAGCCCCAGCATTTT; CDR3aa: CASSYVTGHSNQPQHF
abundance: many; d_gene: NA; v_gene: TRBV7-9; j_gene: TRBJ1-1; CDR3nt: TGTGCCAGCAGCCCCCCAGTCTCGGGCACTGAAGCTTTCTTT; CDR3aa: CASSPPVSGTEAFF
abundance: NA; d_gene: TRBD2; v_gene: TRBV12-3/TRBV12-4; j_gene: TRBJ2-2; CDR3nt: TGTGCCAGCACCGGGATAGCGGGAGGGTACACCGGGGAGCTGTTTTTT; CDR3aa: CASTGIAGGYTGELFF
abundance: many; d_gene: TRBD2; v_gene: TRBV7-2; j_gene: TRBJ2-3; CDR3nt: TGTGCCAGCAATCGAGGACTAGCGGGAGTAGCAGATACGCAGTATTTT; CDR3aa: CASNRGLAGVADTQYF
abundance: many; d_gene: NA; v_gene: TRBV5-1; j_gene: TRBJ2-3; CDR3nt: TGCGCCAGCAGCTTATGGGATAGGGACGCGCAGTATTTT; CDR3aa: CASSLWDRDAQYF
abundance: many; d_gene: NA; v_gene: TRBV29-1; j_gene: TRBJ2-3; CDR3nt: TGCAGCGTTGAAGATCCCTTGGGGGTCACAGATACGCAGTATTTT; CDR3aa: CSVEDPLGVTDTQYF
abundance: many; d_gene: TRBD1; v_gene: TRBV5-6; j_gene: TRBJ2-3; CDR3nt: TGTGCCAGCAGCTACAGGGGGCTTGGCACAGATACGCAGTATTTT; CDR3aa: CASSYRGLGTDTQYF
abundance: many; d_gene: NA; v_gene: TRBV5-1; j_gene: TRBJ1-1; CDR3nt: TGCGCCAGCAGCTTGGCCGGGACGGGAAACACTGAAGCTTTCTTT; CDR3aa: CASSLAGTGNTEAFF
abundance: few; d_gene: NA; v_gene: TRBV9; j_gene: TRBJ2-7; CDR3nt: TGTGCCGGCAGCCCCCGCGGCTCCTCCTACGAGCAGTACTTC; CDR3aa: CAGSPRGSSYEQYF
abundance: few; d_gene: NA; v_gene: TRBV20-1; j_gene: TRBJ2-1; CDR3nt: TGCAGTGCTAGAGGCCGGGACGGAAAGACCCACAATGAGCAGTTCTTC; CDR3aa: CSARGRDGKTHNEQFF
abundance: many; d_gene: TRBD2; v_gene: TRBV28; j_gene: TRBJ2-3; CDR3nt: TGTGCCAGCAGTTTAGCTGGACGACTAGCGGGGAGCACAGATACGCAGTATTTT; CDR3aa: CASSLAGRLAGSTDTQYF
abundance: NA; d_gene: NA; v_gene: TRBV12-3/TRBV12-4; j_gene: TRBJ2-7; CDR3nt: TGTGCCAGCAGCCAGACAGAAAACCACTACGAGCAGTACTTC; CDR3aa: CASSQTENHYEQYF
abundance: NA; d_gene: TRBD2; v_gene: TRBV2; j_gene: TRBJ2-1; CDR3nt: TGTGCCAGCAGGGCTGGACTAGCGGGGATAAATGAGCAGTTCTTC; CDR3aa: CASRAGLAGINEQFF
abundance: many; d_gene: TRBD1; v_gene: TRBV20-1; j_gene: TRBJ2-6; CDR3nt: TGCAGTGCTAGGACGACCACAGGGGCCAGCTCTGGGGCCAACGTCCTGACTTTC; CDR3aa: CSARTTTGASSGANVLTF
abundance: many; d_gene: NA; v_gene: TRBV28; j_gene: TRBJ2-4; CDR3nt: TGTGCCAGCAGCCCAGCGGGATGGGGGCTCCCCCTAGCCAAAAACATTCAGTACTTC; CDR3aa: CASSPAGWGLPLAKNIQYF
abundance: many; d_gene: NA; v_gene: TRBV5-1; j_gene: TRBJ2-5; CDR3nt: TGCGCCAGCAGCCTGGCGGGCCGGGGCGTGGAGACCCAGTACTTC; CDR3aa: CASSLAGRGVETQYF
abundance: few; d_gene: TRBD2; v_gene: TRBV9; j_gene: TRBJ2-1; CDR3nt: TGTGCCAGCAGCGAGATGACTAGCGGGAGACACTACAATGAGCAGTTCTTC; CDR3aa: CASSEMTSGRHYNEQFF
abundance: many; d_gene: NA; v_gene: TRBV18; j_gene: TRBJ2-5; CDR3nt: TGTGCCAGTTCACCAGCAAGCAGTGGCGAGACCCAGTACTTC; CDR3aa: CASSPASSGETQYF
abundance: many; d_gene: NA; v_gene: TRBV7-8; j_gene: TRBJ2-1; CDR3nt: TGTGCCAGCAGCCCGACCCGGTTCTACAATGAGCAGTTCTTC; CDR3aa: CASSPTRFYNEQFF
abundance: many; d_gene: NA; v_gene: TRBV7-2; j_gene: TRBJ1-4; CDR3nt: TGTGCCAGCAGCCGCGACGGATCCTTTAATGAAAAACTGTTTTTT; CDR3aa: CASSRDGSFNEKLFF
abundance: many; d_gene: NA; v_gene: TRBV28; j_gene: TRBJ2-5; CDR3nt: TGTGCCAGCAGTTTCGGGACCCAACGTAACCAGTACTTC; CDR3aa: CASSFGTQRNQYF
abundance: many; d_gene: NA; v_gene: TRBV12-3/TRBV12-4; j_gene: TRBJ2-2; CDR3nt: TGTGCCAGCAGCCAATTACAGTCGACCGGGGAGCTGTTTTTT; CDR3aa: CASSQLQSTGELFF
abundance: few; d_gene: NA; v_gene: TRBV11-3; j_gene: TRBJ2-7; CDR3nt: TGTGCCAGCAGCTTCGGCAGGGCCCTATACTACGAGCACGAGCAGTACTTC; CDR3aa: CASSFGRALYYEHEQYF
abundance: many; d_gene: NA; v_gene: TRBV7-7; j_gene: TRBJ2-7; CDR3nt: TGTGCTAGCAGCTTAGATTGGCGTGACGAGCAGTACTTC; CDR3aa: CASSLDWRDEQYF
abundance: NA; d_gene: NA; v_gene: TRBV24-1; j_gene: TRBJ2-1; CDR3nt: TGTGCCACCAGCTGGTGGTGGTTGTACAATGAGCAGTTCTTC; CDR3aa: CATSWWWLYNEQFF
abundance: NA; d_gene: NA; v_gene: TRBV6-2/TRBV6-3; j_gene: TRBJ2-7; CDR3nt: TGTGCCAGCAGTTACATGAGATCCTACGAGCAGTACTTC; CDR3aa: CASSYMRSYEQYF
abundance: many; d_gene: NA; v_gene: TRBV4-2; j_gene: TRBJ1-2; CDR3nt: TGTGCCAGCAGCCAAGACAGCGGGTTTGGCTACACCTTC; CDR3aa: CASSQDSGFGYTF
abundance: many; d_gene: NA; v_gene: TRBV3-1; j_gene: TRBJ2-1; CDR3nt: TGTGCCAGCAGCCAATCCCATTGGGATGAGCAGTTCTTC; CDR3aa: CASSQSHWDEQFF
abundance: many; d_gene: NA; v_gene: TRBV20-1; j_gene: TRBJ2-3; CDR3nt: TGCAGTGCTAGAGTTCGGGATACGCAGTATTTT; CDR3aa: CSARVRDTQYF
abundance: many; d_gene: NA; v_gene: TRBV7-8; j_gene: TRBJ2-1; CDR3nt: TGTGCCAGCAGCTCTACCTCGGGGACCTACTACAATGAGCAGTTCTTC; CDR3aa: CASSSTSGTYYNEQFF
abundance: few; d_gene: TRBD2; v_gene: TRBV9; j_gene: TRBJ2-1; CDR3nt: TGTGCCAGCAGCCATGAGGCGGGAGGTGGCTATGAGCAGTTCTTC; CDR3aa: CASSHEAGGGYEQFF
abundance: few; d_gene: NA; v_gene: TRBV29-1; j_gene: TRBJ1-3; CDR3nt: TGCAGCGTCCTCGGACGCAACTCTGGAAACACCATATATTTT; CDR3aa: CSVLGRNSGNTIYF
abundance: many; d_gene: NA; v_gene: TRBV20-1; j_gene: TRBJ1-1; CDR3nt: TGCAGTGCTAGAGAGGGTAACACTGAAGCTTTCTTT; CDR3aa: CSAREGNTEAFF
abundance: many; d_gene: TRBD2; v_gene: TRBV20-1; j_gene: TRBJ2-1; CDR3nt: TGCAGTGCTAGCCCCCCGGGACTAGCTTTCAATGAGCAGTTCTTC; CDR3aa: CSASPPGLAFNEQFF
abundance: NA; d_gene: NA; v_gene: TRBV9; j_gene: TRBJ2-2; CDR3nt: TGTGCCAGCAGCGTAGTAGATTTGAACACCGGGGAGCTGTTTTTT; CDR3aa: CASSVVDLNTGELFF
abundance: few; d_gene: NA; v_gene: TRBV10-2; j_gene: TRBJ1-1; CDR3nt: TGCGCCAGCAGTGAGTGGGGGATGGGCACTGAAGCTTTCTTT; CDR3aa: CASSEWGMGTEAFF
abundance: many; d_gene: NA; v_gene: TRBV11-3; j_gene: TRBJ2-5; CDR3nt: TGTGCCAGCAGCACGACCCAGGGGGGAACCCAGTACTTC; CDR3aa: CASSTTQGGTQYF
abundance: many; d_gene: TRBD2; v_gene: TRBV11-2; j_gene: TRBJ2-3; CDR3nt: TGTGCCAGCAGCTTAGGGGCTAGCGGGCCCTTCACAGATACGCAGTATTTT; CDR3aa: CASSLGASGPFTDTQYF
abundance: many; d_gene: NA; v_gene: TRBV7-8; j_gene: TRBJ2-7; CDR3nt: TGTGCCAGCAGCTTAGGGTCGGGTTACGAGCAGTACTTC; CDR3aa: CASSLGSGYEQYF
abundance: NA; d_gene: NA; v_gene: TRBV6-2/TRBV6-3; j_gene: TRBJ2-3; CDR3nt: TGTGCCAGCAGTTACTACCTCACAGATACGCAGTATTTT; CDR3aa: CASSYYLTDTQYF